This TCR beta chain was documented in a study of identical twins. Template switching created a universal primer site, and the cDNA included unique molecular identifiers. TCRdb re-called the 5' RACE reads with MiXCR, one entry per CDR3 protein. The data contain roughly 290,000 distinct CDR3 sequences, less than 9.5% of them seen just once; the ten biggest clones take up approximately 6.5%. Per germline, CDR1 MGHRA and CDR2 YSYEKL. This CDR3 region has 16 residues. V dropped 7 bases and J dropped 6 bases, with 22 bases sitting between them. This clonotype has a count of ten or more. Its antigen is not known. Study-wide results and caveats: Analyses based on zero insertions could be partly confounded by invariant MAIT and iNKT cells. Cord blood's abundant beta clonotypes had fewer insertions, unlike memory repertoires.

This sample also appeared in a second study, on yellow fever vaccine responses in identical twins.

Sample: CD8+ T cells sorted from blood. The receptor was derived from a woman younger than 30 in good health. The chain has TRBV4-1 and TRBJ2-1; possibly TRBD2 for D (6 bases). CDR3 sequence (DNA): TGCGCCAGCACCGGGAGAGGCGGACGCGGAATCAATGAGCAGTTCTTC. Translating it yields CASTGRGGRGINEQFF.